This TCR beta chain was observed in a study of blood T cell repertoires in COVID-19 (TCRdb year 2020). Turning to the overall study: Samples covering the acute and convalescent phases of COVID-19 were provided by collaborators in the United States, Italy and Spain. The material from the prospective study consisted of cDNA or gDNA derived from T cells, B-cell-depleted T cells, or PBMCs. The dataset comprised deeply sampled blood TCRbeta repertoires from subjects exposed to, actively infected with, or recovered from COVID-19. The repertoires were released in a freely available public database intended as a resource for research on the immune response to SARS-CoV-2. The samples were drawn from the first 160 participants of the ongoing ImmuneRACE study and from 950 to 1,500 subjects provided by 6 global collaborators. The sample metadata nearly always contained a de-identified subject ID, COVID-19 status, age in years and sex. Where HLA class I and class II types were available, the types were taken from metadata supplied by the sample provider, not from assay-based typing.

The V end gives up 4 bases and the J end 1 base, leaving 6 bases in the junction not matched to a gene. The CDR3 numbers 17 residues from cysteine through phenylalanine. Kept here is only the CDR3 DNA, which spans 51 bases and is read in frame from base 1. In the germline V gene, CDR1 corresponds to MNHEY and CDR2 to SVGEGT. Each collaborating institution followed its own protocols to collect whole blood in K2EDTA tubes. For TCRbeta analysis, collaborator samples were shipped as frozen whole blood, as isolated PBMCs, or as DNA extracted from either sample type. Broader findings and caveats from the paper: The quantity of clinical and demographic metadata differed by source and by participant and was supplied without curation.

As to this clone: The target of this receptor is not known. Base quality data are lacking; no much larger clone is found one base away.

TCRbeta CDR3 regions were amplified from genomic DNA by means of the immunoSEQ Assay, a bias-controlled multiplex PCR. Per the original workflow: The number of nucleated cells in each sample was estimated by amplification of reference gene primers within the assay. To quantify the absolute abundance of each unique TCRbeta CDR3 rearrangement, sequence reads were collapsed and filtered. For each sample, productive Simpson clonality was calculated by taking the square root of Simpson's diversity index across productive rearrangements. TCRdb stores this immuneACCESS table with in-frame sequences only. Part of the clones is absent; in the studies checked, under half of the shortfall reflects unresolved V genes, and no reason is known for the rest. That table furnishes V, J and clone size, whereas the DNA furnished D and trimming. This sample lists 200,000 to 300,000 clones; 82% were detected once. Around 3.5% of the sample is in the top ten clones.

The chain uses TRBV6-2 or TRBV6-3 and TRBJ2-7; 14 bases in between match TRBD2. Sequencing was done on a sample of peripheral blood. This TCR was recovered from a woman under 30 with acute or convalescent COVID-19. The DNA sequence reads TGTGCCAGCAGTTGGACTAGCGGGAGGTATTATTCCTACGAGCAGTACTTC. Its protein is CASSWTSGRYYSYEQYF.